Given below is one T cell receptor (beta chain) in context. The CDR3 is 14 residues long. The germline gives CDR1 GTSNPN, CDR2 SVGIG (reference sequence). V was clipped by 1 base and J by 6 bases, with 12 bases between them. Recruited during active infection, patients (from Seattle) were subsequently followed longitudinally. The record originates from a study of blood T cell repertoires in COVID-19. Only in-frame clones appear in the TCRdb table, and some are missing; sequencing was by immunoSEQ multiplex PCR. The sample lists around 300,000 clones, roughly 90% occurring once. The sample taken for sequencing was peripheral blood. The receptor was isolated from a woman aged 30 to 39 with COVID-19, enrolled during active disease. This chain joins TRBV30 and TRBJ1-4; weak D call: TRBD1 (6 bases). CDR3 amino acids: CAWSGGGGDEKLFF. CDR3 DNA: TGTGCCTGGAGTGGTGGCGGGGGCGATGAAAAACTGTTTTTT. Using reference TRBV30 and TRBJ1-4 for the parts outside the CDR3, the full variable domain is SQTIHQWPATLVQPVGSPLSLECTVEGTSNPNLYWYRQAAGRGLQLLFYSVGIGQISSEVPQNLSASRPQDRQFILSSKKLLLSDSGFYLCAWSGGGGDEKLFFGSGTQLSVL.